This is a list of T cell receptor beta chains from one sample in a study of T cell responses to AZD1222 COVID-19 vaccine. Only in-frame clones appear in the TCRdb table, and some are missing; sequencing was by immunoSEQ multiplex PCR. The profile covers under 120,000 clones, with around 94% appearing a single time and roughly 2% taken by the ten largest. Sequencing was performed on peripheral blood, taken on day 0 of AZD1222 vaccination. These receptors were obtained from an adult in good health. Each CDR3 is given with its conserved first and last residue. D genes are given only for firm matches. Expanded clones get a size class; other rows say once, few or many, or leave the size out.

d_gene: .
j_gene: TRBJ1-3
abundance: .
v_gene: TRBV12-5
CDR3aa: CASGSGGRGLILPSYSGNTIYF
CDR3nt: TGTGCTAGTGGGTCCGGGGGCCGTGGACTAATACTCCCCTCATACTCTGGAAACACCATATATTTT

d_gene: .
j_gene: TRBJ1-5
abundance: once
v_gene: TRBV19
CDR3aa: CASSMGAARVGNQPQHF
CDR3nt: TGTGCCAGTAGTATGGGGGCCGCCAGGGTCGGCAATCAGCCCCAGCATTTT

d_gene: TRBD1
j_gene: TRBJ2-7
abundance: .
v_gene: TRBV28
CDR3aa: CASSPTGSNYEQYF
CDR3nt: TGTGCCAGCAGCCCGACAGGGTCGAACTACGAGCAGTACTTC

d_gene: .
j_gene: TRBJ1-3
abundance: once
v_gene: TRBV30
CDR3aa: CAWSEQATGGNTIYF
CDR3nt: TGTGCCTGGAGTGAACAGGCGACCGGGGGAAACACCATATATTTT

d_gene: TRBD1
j_gene: TRBJ2-1
abundance: .
v_gene: TRBV7-8
CDR3aa: CASSPKLGTGDFDEQFF
CDR3nt: TGTGCCAGCAGCCCAAAACTAGGGACAGGGGATTTCGATGAGCAGTTCTTC

d_gene: TRBD1
j_gene: TRBJ1-4
abundance: .
v_gene: TRBV28
CDR3aa: CASSNPGTGREKLFF
CDR3nt: TGTGCCAGCAGTAATCCCGGGACAGGGAGAGAAAAACTGTTTTTT

d_gene: .
j_gene: TRBJ1-5
abundance: .
v_gene: TRBV6-2/TRBV6-3
CDR3aa: CASSYSGGPGHF
CDR3nt: TGTGCCAGCAGTTACTCCGGGGGCCCAGGGCATTTT

d_gene: TRBD2
j_gene: TRBJ2-3
abundance: few
v_gene: TRBV2
CDR3aa: CASRVLAGGPADTQYF
CDR3nt: TGTGCCAGCAGAGTACTAGCGGGAGGGCCGGCGGATACGCAGTATTTT

d_gene: .
j_gene: TRBJ1-1
abundance: .
v_gene: TRBV20-1
CDR3aa: CSATQWAEAFF
CDR3nt: TGCAGTGCTACCCAGTGGGCCGAAGCTTTCTTT

d_gene: .
j_gene: TRBJ1-2
abundance: .
v_gene: TRBV5-1
CDR3aa: CASSLSGGNEYGYTF
CDR3nt: TGCGCCAGCAGCTTGAGTGGGGGGAATGAATATGGCTACACCTTC

d_gene: .
j_gene: TRBJ2-1
abundance: .
v_gene: TRBV20-1
CDR3aa: CSARMVNEQFF
CDR3nt: TGCAGTGCTAGAATGGTCAATGAGCAGTTCTTC

d_gene: .
j_gene: TRBJ2-7
abundance: .
v_gene: TRBV5-5
CDR3aa: CASSFAGADYEQYF
CDR3nt: TGTGCCAGCAGCTTTGCGGGGGCGGACTACGAGCAGTACTTC

d_gene: .
j_gene: TRBJ1-4
abundance: .
v_gene: TRBV12-5
CDR3aa: CASGLVGKLGNEKLFF
CDR3nt: TGTGCTAGTGGTTTGGTGGGAAAACTGGGTAATGAAAAACTGTTTTTT

d_gene: TRBD1
j_gene: TRBJ1-2
abundance: .
v_gene: TRBV6-5
CDR3aa: CASSSDRAGYGYTF
CDR3nt: TGTGCCAGCAGTTCAGACAGGGCGGGCTATGGCTACACCTTC

d_gene: .
j_gene: TRBJ1-1
abundance: few
v_gene: TRBV6-5
CDR3aa: CASSYARDGRTEAFF
CDR3nt: TGTGCCAGCAGTTACGCAAGGGATGGACGCACTGAAGCTTTCTTT

d_gene: TRBD2
j_gene: TRBJ2-5
abundance: .
v_gene: TRBV6-1
CDR3aa: CASSEGKRLAGIQETQYF
CDR3nt: TGTGCCAGCAGTGAAGGGAAGAGACTAGCGGGGATCCAAGAGACCCAGTACTTC

d_gene: .
j_gene: TRBJ2-6
abundance: .
v_gene: TRBV6-4
CDR3aa: CASSPRDGANVLTF
CDR3nt: TGTGCCAGCAGTCCACGGGATGGGGCCAACGTCCTGACTTTC

d_gene: .
j_gene: TRBJ2-3
abundance: .
v_gene: TRBV6-2/TRBV6-3
CDR3aa: CASSYSQGPDTQYF
CDR3nt: TGTGCCAGCAGTTACTCGCAGGGGCCAGATACGCAGTATTTT

d_gene: .
j_gene: TRBJ1-2
abundance: .
v_gene: TRBV6-1
CDR3aa: CASSEAANYGYTF
CDR3nt: TGTGCCAGCAGTGAAGCGGCTAACTATGGCTACACCTTC

d_gene: .
j_gene: TRBJ1-6
abundance: once
v_gene: TRBV7-2
CDR3aa: CASREDWRYNSPLHF
CDR3nt: TGTGCCAGCAGGGAAGACTGGCGCTATAATTCACCCCTCCACTTT

d_gene: .
j_gene: TRBJ1-1
abundance: .
v_gene: TRBV20-1
CDR3aa: CSASEGNTEAFF
CDR3nt: TGCAGTGCTAGTGAAGGGAACACTGAAGCTTTCTTT

d_gene: TRBD2
j_gene: TRBJ2-5
abundance: .
v_gene: TRBV11-3
CDR3aa: CASSTRLAGVGTQYF
CDR3nt: TGTGCCAGCAGCACCCGACTAGCGGGGGTTGGTACCCAGTACTTC

d_gene: TRBD1
j_gene: TRBJ1-1
abundance: .
v_gene: TRBV6-5
CDR3aa: CASIDRGNTEAFF
CDR3nt: TGTGCCAGCATCGACAGGGGAAACACTGAAGCTTTCTTT

d_gene: .
j_gene: TRBJ1-1
abundance: .
v_gene: TRBV27
CDR3aa: CASSFAEMNTEAFF
CDR3nt: TGTGCCAGCAGTTTCGCAGAGATGAACACTGAAGCTTTCTTT

d_gene: .
j_gene: TRBJ2-3
abundance: .
v_gene: TRBV5-4
CDR3aa: CASSSNAPDTDTQYF
CDR3nt: TGTGCCAGCAGCTCGAATGCCCCGGACACAGATACGCAGTATTTT

d_gene: .
j_gene: TRBJ1-3
abundance: .
v_gene: TRBV18
CDR3aa: CASSPRGESGNTIYF
CDR3nt: TGTGCCAGCTCACCCCGAGGTGAATCTGGAAACACCATATATTTT

d_gene: .
j_gene: TRBJ1-2
abundance: .
v_gene: TRBV6-5
CDR3aa: CASSQGRPLYYGYTF
CDR3nt: TGTGCCTCCTCTCAAGGGCGGCCCCTTTACTATGGCTACACCTTC

d_gene: TRBD1
j_gene: TRBJ2-3
abundance: .
v_gene: TRBV18
CDR3aa: CASSPRTGGADTQYF
CDR3nt: TGTGCCAGCTCACCACGGACAGGGGGCGCAGATACGCAGTATTTT

d_gene: .
j_gene: TRBJ2-7
abundance: .
v_gene: TRBV27
CDR3aa: CVSRSTGSYEQYF
CDR3nt: TGTGTCAGCAGGTCGACAGGTTCCTACGAGCAGTACTTC

d_gene: .
j_gene: TRBJ1-1
abundance: once
v_gene: TRBV6-2/TRBV6-3
CDR3aa: CASSQNSEAFF
CDR3nt: TGTGCCAGCAGTCAAAACAGTGAAGCTTTCTTT

d_gene: .
j_gene: TRBJ2-3
abundance: .
v_gene: TRBV10-3
CDR3aa: CAISAGARTDTQYF
CDR3nt: TGTGCCATCAGTGCGGGAGCCCGCACAGATACGCAGTATTTT

d_gene: .
j_gene: TRBJ1-1
abundance: .
v_gene: TRBV18
CDR3aa: CASSPSQNTEAFF
CDR3nt: TGTGCCAGCTCACCGTCACAGAACACTGAAGCTTTCTTT